This T cell receptor beta chain was profiled in a study of lymphopenia after photon versus proton radiotherapy. This clone was detected only once. Its antigen remains unknown. Here immunoSEQ multiplex PCR was the method, and the copy in TCRdb shows in-frame clones only, minus some. The sample consists of 18,000 or so clones, 75% to 90% of them appearing once. Study results and caveats: Only patients who died were analyzed for survival; proton advantage is unproven. Under photons, naive T cells and diversity fell while effector/memory populations rose. Larger post-nadir TCR diversity loss correlated inversely with survival in deceased patients. After the lymphocyte nadir, photon-treated repertoires showed oligoclonal expansion, especially of CD8+ Temra cells.

Deletions cut 6 bases from V and 4 bases from J, with 12 bases between. The CDR3 totals 14 residues. Germline V CDR1 and CDR2: SEHNR, FQNEAQ (reference sequence). The specimen was peripheral blood, collected from a patient treated with proton-based radiotherapy. J is TRBJ2-2 and V is TRBV7-9; D perhaps matches TRBD2 (6 bases). The sequence derives from a man between 70 and 80 years old with pancreatic cancer. CDR3 bases: TGTGCCAGCAGGCCTGAGGGAGGCACCGGGGAGCTGTTTTTT. It specifies CASRPEGGTGELFF.